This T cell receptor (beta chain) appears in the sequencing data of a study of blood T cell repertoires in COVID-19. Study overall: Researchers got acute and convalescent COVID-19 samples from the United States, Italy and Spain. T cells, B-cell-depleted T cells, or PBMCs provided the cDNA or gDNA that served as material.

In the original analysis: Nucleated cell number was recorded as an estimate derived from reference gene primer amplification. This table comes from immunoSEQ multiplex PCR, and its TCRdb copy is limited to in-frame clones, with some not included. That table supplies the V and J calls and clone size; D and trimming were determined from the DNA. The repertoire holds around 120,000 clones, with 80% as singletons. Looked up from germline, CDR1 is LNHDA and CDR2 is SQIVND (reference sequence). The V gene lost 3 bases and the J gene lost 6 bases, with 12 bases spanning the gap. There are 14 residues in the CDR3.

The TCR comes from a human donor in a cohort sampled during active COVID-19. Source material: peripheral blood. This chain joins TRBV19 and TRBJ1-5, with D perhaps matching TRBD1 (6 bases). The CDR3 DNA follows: TGTGCCAGTAGTATTGGGCAGGGGCCTCAGCCCCAGCATTTT. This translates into CASSIGQGPQPQHF.